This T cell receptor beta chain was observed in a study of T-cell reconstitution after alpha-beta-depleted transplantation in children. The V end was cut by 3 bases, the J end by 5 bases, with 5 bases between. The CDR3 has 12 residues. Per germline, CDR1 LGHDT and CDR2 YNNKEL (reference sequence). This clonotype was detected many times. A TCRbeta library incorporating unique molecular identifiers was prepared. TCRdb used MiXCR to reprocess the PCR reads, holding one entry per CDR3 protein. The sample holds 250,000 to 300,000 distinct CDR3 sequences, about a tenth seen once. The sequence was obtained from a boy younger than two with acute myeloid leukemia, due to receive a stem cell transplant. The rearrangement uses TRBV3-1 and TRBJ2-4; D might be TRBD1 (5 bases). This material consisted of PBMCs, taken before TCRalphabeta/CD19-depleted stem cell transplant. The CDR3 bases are TGTGCCAGCAGCCACAGGGAAAACATTCAGTACTTC. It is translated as CASSHRENIQYF. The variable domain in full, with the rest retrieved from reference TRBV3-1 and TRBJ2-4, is DTAVSQTPKYLVTQMGNDKSIKCEQNLGHDTMYWYKQDSKKFLKIMFSYNNKELIINETVPNRFSPKSPDKAHLNLHINSLELGDSAVYFCASSHRENIQYFGAGTRLSVL.